Reported below is one T cell receptor (beta chain). CDR3 length equals 17 residues. From germline, CDR1 is LNHDA and CDR2 SQIVND (reference sequence). V shed 3 bases, J shed 2 bases, and the junction held 9 bases outside the gene matches. How the authors handled the data: Scientists estimated how many nucleated cells there were by amplifying reference gene primers. The method was immunoSEQ multiplex PCR; TCRdb's version includes in-frame clones alone and lacks a portion of them. That table supplies the V and J calls and clone size; D and trimming were determined from the DNA. The sample carries about 140,000 clones, 80% to 90% recorded once. These data come from a study of blood T cell repertoires in COVID-19. Study information: Acute and convalescent COVID-19 samples came from the United States, Italy and Spain. PBMCs, B-cell-depleted T cells, or T cells were the source of the cDNA or gDNA that made up the material.

The sequence came from a woman aged 55-75 years with active COVID-19. Sequenced input: peripheral blood. This chain uses TRBV19 with TRBJ2-1; 8 bases fit TRBD2. The DNA of the CDR3 is TGTGCCAGTAGTATGGTTAGCGGGACGACGGCCTACAATGAGCAGTTCTTC. Amino acid sequence: CASSMVSGTTAYNEQFF.